This T cell receptor (beta chain) was sequenced during a study of PD-1 blockade in classical Hodgkin lymphoma. Study outcomes and limitations: Diversity similar to that of newly diagnosed patients was seen at baseline in complete responders.

This CDR3 has 15 amino acids. The germline CDR1 and CDR2 sequences are SGHTA and FQGNSA. The junction had 7 bases not matched to a gene; V was cut back by 6 bases and J by 4 bases. TCRdb's copy holds only in-frame clones and misses some; the assay was immunoSEQ multiplex PCR. The sample lists 40,000 to 50,000 clones, roughly 78% occurring once. Exposure to brentuximab vedotin varied, and each patient had relapsed following autologous stem cell transplantation. Reported best responses ranged across complete response, partial response or progressive disease. Regarding this clone: The antigen is undetermined.

Specimen: peripheral blood mononuclear cells (PBMCs), collected at baseline. This sequence originates from a human donor with classical Hodgkin lymphoma. The rearrangement uses TRBV7-2 and TRBJ1-3; TRBD1 matches at 9 bases. CDR3 residues: CASSYIQGAGNTIYF. The CDR3 nucleotides read TGTGCCAGCAGTTATATACAGGGGGCGGGAAACACCATATATTTT.